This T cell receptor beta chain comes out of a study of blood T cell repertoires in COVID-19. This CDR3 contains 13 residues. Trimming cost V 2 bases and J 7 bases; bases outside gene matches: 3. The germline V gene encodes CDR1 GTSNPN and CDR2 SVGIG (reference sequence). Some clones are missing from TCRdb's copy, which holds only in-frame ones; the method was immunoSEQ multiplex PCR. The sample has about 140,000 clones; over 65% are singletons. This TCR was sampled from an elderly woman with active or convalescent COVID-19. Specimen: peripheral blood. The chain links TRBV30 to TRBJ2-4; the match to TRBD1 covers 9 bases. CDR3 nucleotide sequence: TGTGCCTGGAGTCCCGGGACAGGGAACATTCAGTACTTC. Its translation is CAWSPGTGNIQYF.